This T cell receptor (beta chain) was recovered during a study of cytomegalovirus exposure and HLA in healthy donors (dated by TCRdb to the late 2010s). For the wider study: According to an earlier analysis of several hundred of the donors, 150 million to 200 million T cells yielded over 90 million unique TCR beta sequences and more than 250 Gb of sequence data. A later genetic analysis used genome-wide SNP genotypes for about three fifths of the 666 donors, treating that subset as a discovery cohort. The study aimed to test whether signatures of past pathogen exposure could be identified by cataloging public T cell receptors. Among a few hundred genotyped donors of the cohort, an average of approximately 240,000 unique TCR beta nucleotide sequences were sequenced per donor, about a sixth of them non-productive. Along with the approximately 650-subject first cohort, a separate validation cohort of approximately 110 different subjects was used. Rather than drawing on any new phenotypic data, the later analysis identified candidate immune exposures from TCR beta sequences and the way those sequences occurred across donors. Approximately 300 gigabases of sequencing data and around 80 million unique TCR sequences made up an early release that covered under 750 HLA-typed donors. Both class I and class II loci were covered by HLA typing, at four-digit resolution. Of the roughly 400 genotyped donors, 75% to 85% were placed in the genetic ancestry cluster associated with self-reported Caucasian donors. The number of donors typed differed by locus, with roughly 620-630 for A, B, C, DRB1 and DQB1, 522 for DQA1, over 600 for DPA1, and 472 for DPB1. The T cell repertoires of 666 subjects were profiled by immunosequencing and related to cytomegalovirus serostatus. An earlier analysis of 587 of the donors used high-throughput TCR beta sequencing to judge whether each TCR beta V gene segment behaved as functional or pseudogenic. In a later analysis, previously published TCR beta repertoires from more than 500 donors were re-analyzed and high-resolution HLA genotyping was added so that TCR occurrence patterns could be studied. Because of strong linkage in the cohort, roughly five DR-DQ haplotypes were treated as single units for association and clustering. Every discovery cohort repertoire had been produced on one sequencing platform. Donor age, sex, ethnicity and CMV serostatus were compiled together with the repertoire data. To predict cytomegalovirus infection status, the study combined high-throughput TCR immunosequencing, statistical association of individual TCRs with disease status, and machine learning. What the research found in general, with its limitations: Compared with the roughly 600-donor mean, donors in an Asian-associated ancestry cluster had fewer N-insertions in productive TCRs, according to a later genetic analysis. An association between a missense DCLRE1C variant and V-gene and J-gene trimming of TCR beta chains was found in a later genetic analysis and replicated in an independent cohort. A few of the identified cytomegalovirus-associated TCR beta chains were confirmed in vitro to be specific for cytomegalovirus antigens. Because counts were too low, about 18 rarely observed V segments, including chromosome 9 orphons, were excluded from the earlier analysis of fewer than 650 of the donors. Several of the top co-occurrence clusters appeared to be linked to parvovirus B19, influenza, CMV and Epstein-Barr virus, according to a later analysis. A later analysis found that HLA-associated TCR beta chains were more clonally expanded and had lower generation probabilities than equally common non-associated chains. A cluster of highly shared sequence variants was judged likely to be a technical artifact of the sequencing pipeline. Immune exposure information for the cohort was limited to CMV serostatus. Correlated functional status among segregating V segments might be attributable to linkage disequilibrium, but an unknown experimental factor could not be ruled out. Broadly in line with IMGT annotations, most TCR beta V segments showed up in productive rearrangements about 87% or about 30% of the time in an earlier analysis of about 500 of the donors. A later analysis found that most CMV-associated TCR beta chains appeared HLA-restricted, with HLA associations seemingly driven largely by CMV exposure. The cohort was sequenced for TCR beta chains only, and without alpha or paired-chain data the features that could be detected were limited. A later analysis associated about 17,000 TCR beta sequences with specific HLA alleles at a false discovery rate of 0.05. Across donors, most TCR sequences were observed very rarely, whereas some public TCRs were present in many individuals. Cytomegalovirus status was reported to be diagnosed by the classifier with high specificity and sensitivity in both the original and validation cohorts. Some IMGT-functional V segments, including TRBV6-2 and TRBV6-3, could not be distinguished by the 87-base-pair reads and were therefore excluded. When HLA alleles, especially DR and DQ, strongly co-occurred, attributing TCR associations to individual alleles was difficult. A later analysis found that TCR association rates varied across HLA loci, with DRB1 alleles showing the most associated TCRs and HLA-C alleles the fewest. A total of roughly 160 TCR beta chains were listed by the study as associated with cytomegalovirus. Because HLA typing was missing for some donors at each locus, association tests included only the typed subset. A further reported finding was that TCR beta sequences accurately predicted the HLA-A and HLA-B alleles for most subjects in the first cohort. According to the authors, the approach could potentially be generalized to other disease states and immunological phenotypes. Presence/absence analyses assumed roughly uniform sequencing depth across donors, an assumption that may not hold.

The cohort was made up of hundreds of healthy bone marrow donors. Cohort members were all nominally healthy when sampled, although unrecorded immune exposures were likely present. The donor tested CMV seropositive and was one of the 289 seropositive cohort members. Each donor provided a peripheral blood sample, and peripheral blood mononuclear cells were used for TCR beta sequencing. Genomic DNA was extracted from the blood cell samples with the Qiagen DNeasy Blood Extraction Kit. The germline V gene gives CDR1 as SGHTA and CDR2 as FQGTGA. Relative to germline, V is missing 2 bases and J is missing 6 bases, with 5 bases of the junction outside any gene match. The CDR3 goes from the cysteine to the phenylalanine over 16 residues. Only CDR3 DNA is held: 48 bases, read in frame from base 1. Library creation used the immunoSEQ multiplex PCR assay. The multiplex PCR relied on a mix of 60 forward primers for TCR Vbeta segments and 13 reverse primers for TCR Jbeta segments. The CDR3 region of rearranged TCR beta genes was amplified from genomic DNA with a multiplex PCR assay. The Illumina HiSeq System was used to sequence the amplified TCR beta libraries as 87-base-pair reads. Per the authors' processing: Across the 600 to 700 repertoires, a later analysis counted some 81 million unique TCR beta chains, roughly 11 million of which were shared by at least two donors. Raw reads were error-corrected and collapsed into unique sequences by a nearest-neighbor algorithm in which closely related sequences were merged to remove PCR and sequencing errors. CDR3 sequences were aligned to IMGT reference sequences to assign V, D and J gene segments. For a sequence to be retained, a match of at least six nucleotides to both a V gene segment and a J gene segment was required. A rearrangement was called productive if the CDR3 had no stop codons and remained in frame with V and J, and every other rearrangement was called non-productive. CDR3 was defined by IMGT convention, running from the second conserved V-encoded cysteine to the conserved J-encoded phenylalanine. The earlier analysis of about 620 of the donors excluded sequences that lacked an unambiguous match to a single V gene segment. An earlier analysis of fewer than 650 of the donors classified V segments as functional when productive rearrangements were above 56.7% and as segregating when the standard deviation between donors was above 5%. To diagnose cytomegalovirus status from the catalog of TCR beta chain sequences, a statistical classification framework was built. V and J gene assignment, in a later analysis, came from comparing TCR nucleotide sequences with IMGT/GENE-DB human TR gene sequences. Using the TCRdist pipeline, a later analysis assigned CDR3 sequences along with most-parsimonious VDJ recombination scenarios. A later analysis defined each TCR beta chain by its CDR3 amino acid sequence plus V-gene family, and excluded reads lacking a unique V-gene family. In a later analysis, 500 to 650 highly shared, low-generation-probability nucleotide sequences were removed to address suspected cross-contamination and a sequencing artifact. In a later analysis, a clonal expansion index was calculated for each public chain from normalized within-repertoire ranks of inferred template counts. In a later analysis, generation probabilities were computed using a VDJ recombination model fitted to out-of-frame rearrangements, and the results were checked against IGoR. A later analysis scored TCR-TCR, TCR-HLA and TCR-CMV co-occurrence with hypergeometric tests, applying a repertoire-size bias correction to TCR pairs. To estimate false discovery rates, a later analysis permuted the HLA or CMV assignments 20 times. In a later analysis, co-occurring TCRs were grouped using DBSCAN, with TCRdist sequence similarity added in when clustering inside HLA-allele-positive subsets. Repertoires with fewer than 30,000 or more than 120,000 public chains were left out of co-occurrence clustering, as were five repertoires with anomalous nucleotide sharing. The table comes from immuneACCESS by way of TCRdb, which keeps in-frame sequences with V and J called. Part of the clones is missing from these tables; in studies checked, under half for an unresolved V gene and the rest for unknown reasons. V, J and clone size were drawn from that table, and D and trimming were deduced from the DNA. The sample yields 150,000 to 200,000 clones; 60% to 80% were counted once. More than 13% of the sample goes to the ten largest clones.

In regard to this clone: Its binding antigen is unknown. Base qualities are missing; no much larger clone stands one base away.

The specimen was PBMCs. The clonotype was recovered from a man in his forties or fifties in good health and CMV-seropositive. The chain links TRBV7-3 with TRBJ1-6, with 9 bases aligning to TRBD1. The CDR3 reads CASSLVRTGVNSPLHF. Here is the DNA: TGTGCCAGCAGCTTAGTGCGGACAGGGGTTAATTCACCCCTCCACTTT.